These 3 T cell receptor beta chains share one sample of origin, sequenced in a study of CD8+CD57+ T cells in acquired aplastic anemia. Profiles of TCR beta VDJ and CDR3 were generated from a genomic DNA template. Each CDR3 protein is one row after TCRdb ran MiXCR on the reads. The top ten hold 6.5% to 8% of the sample, which has about 240,000 distinct CDR3 sequences, around 46% seen once. Patients included in sequencing had previously demonstrated CD8+CD57+ cell expansion by flow cytometry. Sequencing was performed on sorted CD4+, CD8+, or CD8+CD57+ T cells (not recorded which) from PBMCs. These receptors all stem from a human donor with aplastic anemia.

The V gene is TRBV11-3, the J gene TRBJ1-1, with no clear D. Trimming took 5 bases from V and 0 from J, leaving 13 bases between them. CDR1 SGHNT and CDR2 YENEEA come from the germline V gene. The CDR3 totals 15 residues. The CDR3 DNA follows: TGTGCCAGCAGCCGACTCTCCAGGATGAACACTGAAGCTTTCTTT. It encodes CASSRLSRMNTEAFF.

J is TRBJ1-6 and V is TRBV30; TRBD1 is a possible D gene (5 bases). V lost 3 bases, J lost 5 bases, and 14 bases lay in between. The germline CDR1 and CDR2 sequences are GTSNPN and SVGIG (reference sequence). This CDR3 contains 15 residues. The CDR3 loop is CAWSDPRADNSPLHF. In nucleotides, the CDR3 is TGTGCCTGGAGCGACCCCAGGGCGGATAATTCACCCCTCCACTTT.

This clonotype was observed at least ten times. The rearrangement links TRBV7-8 to TRBJ2-2, with D perhaps given as TRBD1 or TRBD2 (5 bases each). Germline assignment: CDR1 SGHVS and CDR2 FQNEAQ. The CDR3 has 17 residues. Trimming took 1 base from V and 1 from J, leaving 13 bases between them. CDR3 amino acids: CASSLVGRRGNTGELFF. The CDR3 nucleotides read TGTGCCAGCAGCTTAGTAGGGAGAAGGGGGAACACCGGGGAGCTGTTTTTT.